This TCR beta chain was captured in a study of blood T cell repertoires in COVID-19. Across the whole study: Samples representing acute and convalescent COVID-19 were sourced from the United States, Italy and Spain.

V lost 6 bases and J 0 bases, leaving 9 bases between the germline ends. Germline loops: CDR1 LNHDA, CDR2 SQIVND (reference sequence). The CDR3 is 14 amino acids. Study processing details: How many nucleated cells were present was estimated from reference gene primer amplification. Generated by immunoSEQ multiplex PCR, the TCRdb table keeps only in-frame clones and is missing some. The V and J calls and clone size are taken from that table; D and trimming were inferred from the DNA. The data contain 300,000 to 450,000 clones, about 89% of them singletons. The chain links TRBV19 to TRBJ1-3; weak D call: TRBD1 (5 bases). This receptor was obtained from a woman in her thirties with COVID-19, enrolled during active disease. The material sequenced was peripheral blood. CDR3 coding DNA: TGTGCCAGTAGCCCTGACAGCTCTGGAAACACCATATATTTT. Amino acids: CASSPDSSGNTIYF.